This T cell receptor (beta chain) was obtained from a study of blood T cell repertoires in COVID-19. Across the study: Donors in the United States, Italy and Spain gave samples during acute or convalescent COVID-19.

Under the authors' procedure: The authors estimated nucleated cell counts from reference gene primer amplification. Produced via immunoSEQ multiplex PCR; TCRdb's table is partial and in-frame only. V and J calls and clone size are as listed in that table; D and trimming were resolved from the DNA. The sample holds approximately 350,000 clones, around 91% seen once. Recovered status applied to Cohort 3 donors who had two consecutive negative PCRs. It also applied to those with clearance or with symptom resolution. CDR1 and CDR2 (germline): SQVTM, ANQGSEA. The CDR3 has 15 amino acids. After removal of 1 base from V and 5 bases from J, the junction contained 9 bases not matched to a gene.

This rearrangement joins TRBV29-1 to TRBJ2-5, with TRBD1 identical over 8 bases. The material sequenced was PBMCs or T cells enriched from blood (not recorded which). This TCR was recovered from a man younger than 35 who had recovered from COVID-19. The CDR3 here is CSVEGTGRFSETQYF. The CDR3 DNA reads TGCAGCGTTGAAGGGACAGGGAGGTTTTCTGAGACCCAGTACTTC. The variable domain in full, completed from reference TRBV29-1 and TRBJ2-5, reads SAVISQKPSRDICQRGTSLTIQCQVDSQVTMMFWYRQQPGQSLTLIATANQGSEATYESGFVIDKFPISRPNLTFSTLTVSNMSPEDSSIYLCSVEGTGRFSETQYFGPGTRLLVL.